The present T cell receptor (beta chain) was sequenced within a study of blood T cells in healthy people across ages. Study conclusions and caveats: Observed TCR beta diversity per million T cells went down as age went up. This fall followed a roughly linear course with age.

A second PCR of roughly 7 to 11 cycles used a sample-barcoded 5' primer and a J-beta primer mix. One entry per CDR3 protein results from TCRdb running MiXCR on the 5' RACE reads. This table holds around 1.5 million distinct CDR3 sequences, 42% found once. With regard to this clonotype: Its antigen is not known.

Germline V gene data show CDR1 as DFQATT and CDR2 as SNEGSKA (reference sequence). V shed 2 bases, J shed 3 bases, and the junction held 3 bases outside the gene matches. The CDR3 totals 13 residues. Sequencing was carried out using blood. This clonotype was obtained from a woman aged 18 to 35 in good health. The V and J genes are TRBV20-1 and TRBJ1-1, with 7 nucleotides matching TRBD1. CDR3 residues: CSARSQGDTEAFF. In DNA, the CDR3 is TGCAGTGCTAGAAGCCAGGGGGACACTGAAGCTTTCTTT.